This TCR beta chain was sequenced during a study of blood T cells in healthy people across ages. CDR1 and CDR2 (germline): DFQATT, SNEGSKA (reference sequence). Between the trimmed V and J ends, which lost 0 bases and 4 bases, there was a span of 8 bases. The CDR3 is 13 residues long. Broader study findings: From one million sequenced T cells, diversity estimates were lower bounds.

PBMCs, at least 7 million per sample, were isolated. Turning to this clonotype: The antigen is not known.

Through a sample-barcoded 5' primer and a J-beta primer mix, a second PCR was run for roughly 6 to 11 cycles. MiXCR, applied by TCRdb to the 5' RACE reads, yields one record per CDR3 protein. The sample includes about 1.8 million distinct CDR3 sequences, around 50% seen only once; the top ten take approximately 2%. The sequencing sample was made of blood. The receptor was derived from a woman aged 40 to 50 in good health. V usage is TRBV20-1 and J usage is TRBJ2-3; D is perhaps TRBD2 (5 bases). The CDR3 DNA reads TGCAGTGCTAGAGATAACGGGGCAGATACGCAGTATTTT. It specifies CSARDNGADTQYF.